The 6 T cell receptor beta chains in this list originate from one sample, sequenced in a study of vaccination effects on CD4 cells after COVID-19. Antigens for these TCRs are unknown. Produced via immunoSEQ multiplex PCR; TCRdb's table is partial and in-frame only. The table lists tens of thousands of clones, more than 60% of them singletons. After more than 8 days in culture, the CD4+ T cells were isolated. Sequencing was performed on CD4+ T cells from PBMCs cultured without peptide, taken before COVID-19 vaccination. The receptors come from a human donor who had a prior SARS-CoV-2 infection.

CDR3 protein: CASSLGGTKNIQYF. CDR3 DNA sequence: TGCGCCAGCAGCTTGGGTGGAACCAAAAACATTCAGTACTTC. The chain is built from TRBV5-1 and TRBJ2-4, with D uncertain. V shed 0 bases and J shed 2 bases, with 6 bases lying between them. CDR3 length: 14 residues. CDR1 is SGHRS, CDR2 YFSETQ, per germline.

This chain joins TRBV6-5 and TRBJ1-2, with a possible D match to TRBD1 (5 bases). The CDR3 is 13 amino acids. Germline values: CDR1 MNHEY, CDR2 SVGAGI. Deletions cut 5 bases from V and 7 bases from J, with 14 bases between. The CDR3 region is CASSPLTVAGYTF. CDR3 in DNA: TGTGCCAGCAGTCCGCTGACAGTTGCTGGCTACACCTTC.

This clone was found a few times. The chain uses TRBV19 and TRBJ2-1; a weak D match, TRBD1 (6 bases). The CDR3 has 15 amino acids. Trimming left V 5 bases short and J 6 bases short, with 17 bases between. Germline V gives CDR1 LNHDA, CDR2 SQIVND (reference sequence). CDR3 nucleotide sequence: TGTGCCAGTAGTCTTTTGACAGGAAGGGGCAATGAGCAGTTCTTC. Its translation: CASSLLTGRGNEQFF. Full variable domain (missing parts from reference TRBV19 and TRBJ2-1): DGGITQSPKYLFRKEGQNVTLSCEQNLNHDAMYWYRQDPGQGLRLIYYSQIVNDFQKGDIAEGYSVSREKKESFPLTVTSAQKNPTAFYLCASSLLTGRGNEQFFGPGTRLTVL.

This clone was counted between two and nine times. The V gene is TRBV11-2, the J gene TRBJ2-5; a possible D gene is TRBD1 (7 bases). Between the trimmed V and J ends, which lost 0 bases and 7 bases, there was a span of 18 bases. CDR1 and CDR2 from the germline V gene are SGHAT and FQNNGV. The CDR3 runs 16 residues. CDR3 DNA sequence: TGTGCCAGCAGCTTAGATCAGGGGGGACCGGGGACGACCCAGTACTTC. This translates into CASSLDQGGPGTTQYF.

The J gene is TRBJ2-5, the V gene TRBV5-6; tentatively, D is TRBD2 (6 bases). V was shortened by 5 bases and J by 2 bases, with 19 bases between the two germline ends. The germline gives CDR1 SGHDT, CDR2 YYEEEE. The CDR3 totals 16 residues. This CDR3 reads CASSPGDSADQETQYF. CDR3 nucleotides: TGTGCCAGCAGTCCCGGGGACTCCGCAGATCAAGAGACCCAGTACTTC.

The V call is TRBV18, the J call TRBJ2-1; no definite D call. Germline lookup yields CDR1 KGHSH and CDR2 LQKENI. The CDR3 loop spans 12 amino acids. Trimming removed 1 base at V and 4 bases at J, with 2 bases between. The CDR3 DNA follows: TGTGCCAGCTCACCACGGTACAATGAGCAGTTCTTC. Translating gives CASSPRYNEQFF.